This entry features one T cell receptor beta chain sequence. As yet, its antigen is unknown. These data come from a study of beta chain features in type 1 diabetes. Overall study: Sorted cells, approximately 110 million in number, were examined across all samples.

Expressed TCRB transcripts were sequenced, since all the RNA that had been isolated was reverse transcribed. This table comes from immunoSEQ multiplex PCR, and its TCRdb copy is limited to in-frame clones, with some not included. The sample contains some 160,000 clones, approximately 10% of which appear only once. Study-wide findings and caveats: The similarity of naive, central memory and Treg TCRB repertoires appeared greater among patients than among healthy donors. Shorter TCRB CDR3s, moderately but significantly so, marked every one of the four CD4+ subsets in Type 1 diabetes patients. Cells carrying high TCR expression could end up over-represented when cDNA is sequenced.

Sorted CD4+ subsets: naive, central memory, regulatory, stem cell-like memory (CD45RO/CCR7/CD25/CD127/CD95/CD27 panel). What was sequenced was central memory CD4+ T cells from blood. This sequence originates from a woman younger than 45 with type 1 diabetes.

The CDR3 sequence: CASSPGTGSDEQFF. The CDR3 DNA reads TGTGCCAGCAGCCCTGGGACAGGGTCCGATGAGCAGTTCTTC. V gene TRBV11-3 combines with J gene TRBJ2-1; TRBD1 aligns across 9 bases. Trimming removed 5 bases from V and 8 bases from J; junction bases left unmatched: 7. This CDR3 has 14 residues. Germline CDR1 is SGHNT and CDR2 is YENEEA. Drawing the rest from reference TRBV11-3 and TRBJ2-1, the complete variable domain is EAGVVQSPRYKIIEKKQPVAFWCNPISGHNTLYWYLQNLGQGPELLIRYENEEAVDDSQLPKDRFSAERLKGVDSTLKIQPAELGDSAVYLCASSPGTGSDEQFFGPGTRLTVL.